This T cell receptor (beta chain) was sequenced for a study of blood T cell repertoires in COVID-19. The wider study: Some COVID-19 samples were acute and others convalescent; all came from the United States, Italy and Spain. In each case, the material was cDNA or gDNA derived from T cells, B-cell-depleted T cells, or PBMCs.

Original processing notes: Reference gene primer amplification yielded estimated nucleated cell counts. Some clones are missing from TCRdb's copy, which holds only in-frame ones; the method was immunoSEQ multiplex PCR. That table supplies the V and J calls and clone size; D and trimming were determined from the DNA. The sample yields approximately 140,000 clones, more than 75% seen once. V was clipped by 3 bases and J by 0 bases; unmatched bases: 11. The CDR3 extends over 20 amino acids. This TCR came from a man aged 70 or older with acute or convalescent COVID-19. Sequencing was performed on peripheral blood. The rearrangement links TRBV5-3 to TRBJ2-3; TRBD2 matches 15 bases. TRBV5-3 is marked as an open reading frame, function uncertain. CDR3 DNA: TGTGCCAGAAGCTCGTGGACTAGCGGGAGGGCCCTCCCAAGCACAGATACGCAGTATTTT. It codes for CARSSWTSGRALPSTDTQYF.